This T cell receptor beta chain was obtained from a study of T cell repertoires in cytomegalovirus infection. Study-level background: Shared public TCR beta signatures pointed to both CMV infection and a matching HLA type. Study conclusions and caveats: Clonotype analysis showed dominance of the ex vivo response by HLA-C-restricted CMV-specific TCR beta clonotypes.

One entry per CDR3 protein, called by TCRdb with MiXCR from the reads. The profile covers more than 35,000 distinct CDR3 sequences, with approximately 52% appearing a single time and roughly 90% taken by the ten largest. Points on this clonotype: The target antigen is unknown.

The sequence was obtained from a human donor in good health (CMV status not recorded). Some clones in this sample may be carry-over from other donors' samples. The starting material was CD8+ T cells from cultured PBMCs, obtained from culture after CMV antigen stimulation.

The CDR3 spells CASSLDRGRETQYF. The DNA for the CDR3 is TGTGCCAGCAGCTTAGATCGAGGGCGAGAGACCCAGTACTTC. The chain links TRBV7-4 to TRBJ2-5; D is possibly TRBD2 (5 bases). There are 14 residues in the CDR3. V was pared by 1 base and J by 4 bases, with 10 bases between. Germline loops: CDR1 SGHVT, CDR2 SQSDAQ.